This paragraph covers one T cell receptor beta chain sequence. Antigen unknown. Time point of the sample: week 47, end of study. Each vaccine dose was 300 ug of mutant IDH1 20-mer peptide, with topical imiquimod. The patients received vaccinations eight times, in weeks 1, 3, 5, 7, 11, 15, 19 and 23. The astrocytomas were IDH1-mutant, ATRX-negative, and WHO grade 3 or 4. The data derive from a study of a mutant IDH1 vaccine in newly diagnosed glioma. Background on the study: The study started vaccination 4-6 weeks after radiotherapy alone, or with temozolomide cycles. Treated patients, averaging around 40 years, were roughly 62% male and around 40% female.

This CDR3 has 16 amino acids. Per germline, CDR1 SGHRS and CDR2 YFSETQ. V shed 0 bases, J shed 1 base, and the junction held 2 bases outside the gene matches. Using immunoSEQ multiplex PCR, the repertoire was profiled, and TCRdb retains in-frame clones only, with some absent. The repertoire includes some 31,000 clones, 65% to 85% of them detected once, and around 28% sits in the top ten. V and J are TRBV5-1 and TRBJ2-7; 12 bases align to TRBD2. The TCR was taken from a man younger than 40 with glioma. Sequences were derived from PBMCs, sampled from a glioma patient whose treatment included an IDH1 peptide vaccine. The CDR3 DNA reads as TGCGCCAGCAGCTTGGACGGACTAGCGGGATCCTACGAGCAGTACTTC. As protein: CASSLDGLAGSYEQYF. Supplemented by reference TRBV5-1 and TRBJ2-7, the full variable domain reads KAGVTQTPRYLIKTRGQQVTLSCSPISGHRSVSWYQQTPGQGLQFLFEYFSETQRNKGNFPGRFSGRQFSNSRSEMNVSTLELGDSALYLCASSLDGLAGSYEQYFGPGTRLTVT.